The clone carrying this T cell receptor beta chain was observed at least ten times. Its matching antigen is unknown. The CDR3 spans 12 residues. J gave up 2 bases and V 8 bases, and 2 bases lay outside the gene matches. Using its own MiXCR run on the RACE reads, TCRdb lists one record per CDR3 protein. The sample contains around 100,000 distinct CDR3 sequences, approximately 10% of which appear only once. The data derive from a study of human T cells and chemical hapten exposure. About the study: Application of 0.01% DPC to the upper back was done by patch test, with a reading at 6 days.

Stated time point: patch test 1, 2 weeks after DPC sensitization. Described treatment: therapeutic diphenylcyclopropenone sensitization with weekly scalp DPC. At every patch-test visit, blood was drawn before the patch test was applied. Study results and caveats: Following DPC sensitization, TCRs present above 1 in 1000 frequency showed no change. PT1 expanded TCR numbers rose with patch test score.

This chain uses TRBV12-3 or TRBV12-4 with TRBJ2-7, with 8 bases matching TRBD2. The sequenced sample was whole blood, obtained in connection with sensitization to the hapten diphenylcyclopropenone (DPC). This TCR came from a woman between 35 and 50 years old with alopecia areata. Some clones in this sample may be carry-over from other donors' samples. The CDR3 sequence: CASRGGPYEQYF. Written as DNA, the CDR3 is TGTGCCAGCCGGGGGGGCCCCTACGAGCAGTACTTC.